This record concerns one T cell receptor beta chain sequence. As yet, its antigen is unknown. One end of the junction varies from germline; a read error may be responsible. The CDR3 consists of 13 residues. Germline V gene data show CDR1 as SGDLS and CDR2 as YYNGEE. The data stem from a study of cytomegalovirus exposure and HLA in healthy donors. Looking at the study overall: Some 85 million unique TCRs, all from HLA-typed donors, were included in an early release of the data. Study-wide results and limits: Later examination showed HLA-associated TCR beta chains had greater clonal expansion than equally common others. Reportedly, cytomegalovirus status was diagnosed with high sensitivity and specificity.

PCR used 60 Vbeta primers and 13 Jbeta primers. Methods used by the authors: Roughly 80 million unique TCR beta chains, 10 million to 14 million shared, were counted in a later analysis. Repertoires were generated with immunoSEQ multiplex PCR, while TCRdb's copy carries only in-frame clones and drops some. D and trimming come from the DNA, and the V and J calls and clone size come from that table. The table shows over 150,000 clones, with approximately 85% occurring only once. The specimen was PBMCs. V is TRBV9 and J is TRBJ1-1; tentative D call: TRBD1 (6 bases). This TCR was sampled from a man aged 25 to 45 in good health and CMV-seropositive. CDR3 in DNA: TGTGCCAGCAGCGTAGGGGATAGGTCAGGGGCGAGATTT. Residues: CASSVGDRSGARF.